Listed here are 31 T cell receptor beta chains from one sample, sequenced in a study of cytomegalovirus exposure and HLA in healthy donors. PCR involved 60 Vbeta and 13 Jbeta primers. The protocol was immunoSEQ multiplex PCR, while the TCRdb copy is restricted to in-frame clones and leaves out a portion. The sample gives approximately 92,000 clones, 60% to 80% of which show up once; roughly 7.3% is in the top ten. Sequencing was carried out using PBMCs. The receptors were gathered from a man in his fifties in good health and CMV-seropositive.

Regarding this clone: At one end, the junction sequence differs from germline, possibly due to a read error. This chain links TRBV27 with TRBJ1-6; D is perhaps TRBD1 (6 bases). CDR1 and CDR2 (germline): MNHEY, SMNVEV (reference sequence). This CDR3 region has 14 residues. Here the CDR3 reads CASSPEQGISPLNF. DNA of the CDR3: TGTGCCAGCAGCCCTGAGCAGGGGATATCACCCCTCAACTTT.

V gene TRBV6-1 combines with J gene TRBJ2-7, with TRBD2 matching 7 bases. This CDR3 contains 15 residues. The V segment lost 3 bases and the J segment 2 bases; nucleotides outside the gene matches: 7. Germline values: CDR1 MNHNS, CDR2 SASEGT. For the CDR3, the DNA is TGTGCCAGCAGTGATGGGGCGGGGGACCCCTACGAGCAGTACTTC. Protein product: CASSDGAGDPYEQYF.

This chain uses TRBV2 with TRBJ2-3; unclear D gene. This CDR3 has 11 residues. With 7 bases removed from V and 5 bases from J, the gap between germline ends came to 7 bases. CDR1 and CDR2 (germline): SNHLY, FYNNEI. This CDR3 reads CASTIQDTQYF. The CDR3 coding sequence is TGTGCCAGCACCATACAAGATACGCAGTATTTT.

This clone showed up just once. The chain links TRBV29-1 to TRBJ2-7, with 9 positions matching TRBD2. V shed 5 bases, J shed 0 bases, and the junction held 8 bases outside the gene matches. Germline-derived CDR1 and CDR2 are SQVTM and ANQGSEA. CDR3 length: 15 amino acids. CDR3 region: CSVTLAGMSSYEQYF. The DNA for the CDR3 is TGCAGCGTTACCCTAGCGGGAATGAGCTCCTACGAGCAGTACTTC.

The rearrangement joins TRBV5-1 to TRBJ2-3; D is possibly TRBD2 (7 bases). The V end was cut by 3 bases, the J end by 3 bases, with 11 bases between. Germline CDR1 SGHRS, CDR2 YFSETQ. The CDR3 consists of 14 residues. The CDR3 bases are TGCGCCAGCAGCTGGGGGGGGGCGACAGATACGCAGTATTTT. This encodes CASSWGGATDTQYF.

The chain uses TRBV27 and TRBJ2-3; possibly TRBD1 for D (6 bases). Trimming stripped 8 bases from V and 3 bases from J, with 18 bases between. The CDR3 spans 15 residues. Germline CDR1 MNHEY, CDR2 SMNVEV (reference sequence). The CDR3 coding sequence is TGTGCCAGCTCCCCGTTGGGGGCCGGTACAGATACGCAGTATTTT. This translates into CASSPLGAGTDTQYF.

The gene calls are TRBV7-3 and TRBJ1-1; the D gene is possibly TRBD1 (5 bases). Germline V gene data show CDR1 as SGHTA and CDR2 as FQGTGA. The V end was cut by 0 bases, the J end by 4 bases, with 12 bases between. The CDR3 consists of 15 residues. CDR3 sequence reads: CASSLTLGAGTEAFF. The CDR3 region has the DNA TGTGCCAGCAGCTTAACTTTAGGGGCAGGCACTGAAGCTTTCTTT.

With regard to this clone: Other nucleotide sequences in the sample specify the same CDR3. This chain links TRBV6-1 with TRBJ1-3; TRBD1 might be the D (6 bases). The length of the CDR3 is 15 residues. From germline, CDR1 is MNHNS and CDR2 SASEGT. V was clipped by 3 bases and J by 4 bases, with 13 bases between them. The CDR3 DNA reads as TGTGCCAGCAGTGAGTTGGCGGGGGCAGGAAACACCATATATTTT. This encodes CASSELAGAGNTIYF.

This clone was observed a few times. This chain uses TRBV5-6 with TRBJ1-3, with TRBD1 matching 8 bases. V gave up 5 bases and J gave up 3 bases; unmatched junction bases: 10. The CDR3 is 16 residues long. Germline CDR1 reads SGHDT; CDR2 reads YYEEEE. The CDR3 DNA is TGTGCCAGCAGTCCGCGGGGCAGGGGGCTTGGAAACACCATATATTTT. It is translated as CASSPRGRGLGNTIYF.

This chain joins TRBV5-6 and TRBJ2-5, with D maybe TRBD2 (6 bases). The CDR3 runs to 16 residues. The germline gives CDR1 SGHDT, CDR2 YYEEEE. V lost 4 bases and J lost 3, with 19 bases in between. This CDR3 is CASSPDGGVLKETQYF. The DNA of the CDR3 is TGTGCCAGCAGCCCTGATGGCGGGGTCCTAAAAGAGACCCAGTACTTC.

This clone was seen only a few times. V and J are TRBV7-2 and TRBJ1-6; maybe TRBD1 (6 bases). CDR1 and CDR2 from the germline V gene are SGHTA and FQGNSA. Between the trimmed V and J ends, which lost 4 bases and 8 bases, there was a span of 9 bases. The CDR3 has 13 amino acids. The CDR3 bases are TGTGCCAGCAGCTCTTACAGGGATTCACCCCTCCACTTT. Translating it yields CASSSYRDSPLHF.

The CDR3 DNA reads as TGTGCCAGCAGCTTAAATACAGGGGTGGGCACTGAAGCTTTCTTT. It specifies CASSLNTGVGTEAFF. The chain links TRBV7-3 to TRBJ1-1; the match to TRBD1 covers 7 bases. The germline V gene encodes CDR1 SGHTA and CDR2 FQGTGA. The junction had 6 bases not matched to a gene; V was cut back by 1 base and J by 4 bases. This CDR3 spans 15 amino acids.

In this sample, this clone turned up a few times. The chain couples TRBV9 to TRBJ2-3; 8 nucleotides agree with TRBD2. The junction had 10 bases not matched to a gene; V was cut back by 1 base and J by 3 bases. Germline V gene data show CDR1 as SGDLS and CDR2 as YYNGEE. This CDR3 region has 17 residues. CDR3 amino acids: CASSVSPLAGGTDTQYF. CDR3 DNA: TGTGCCAGCAGCGTAAGCCCTCTGGCGGGGGGAACAGATACGCAGTATTTT.

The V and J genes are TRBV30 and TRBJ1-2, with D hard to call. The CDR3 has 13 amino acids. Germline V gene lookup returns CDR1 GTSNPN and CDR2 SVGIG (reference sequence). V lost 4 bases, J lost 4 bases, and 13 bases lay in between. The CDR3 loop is CAWNSASSYGYTF. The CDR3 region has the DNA TGTGCCTGGAACAGTGCATCGTCCTATGGCTACACCTTC.

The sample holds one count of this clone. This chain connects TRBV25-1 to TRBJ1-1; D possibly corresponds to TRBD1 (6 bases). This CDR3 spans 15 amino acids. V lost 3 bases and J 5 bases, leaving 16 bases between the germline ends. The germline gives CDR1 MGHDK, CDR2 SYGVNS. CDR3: CASSDRLGAQTEAFF. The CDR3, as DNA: TGTGCCAGCAGTGATAGGTTGGGGGCGCAAACTGAAGCTTTCTTT.

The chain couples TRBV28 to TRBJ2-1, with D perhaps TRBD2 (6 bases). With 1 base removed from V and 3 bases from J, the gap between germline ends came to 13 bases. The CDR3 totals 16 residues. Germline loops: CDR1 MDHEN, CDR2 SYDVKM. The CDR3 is CASSLFGDSDYNEQFF. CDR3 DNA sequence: TGTGCCAGCAGTTTATTCGGGGACTCGGACTACAATGAGCAGTTCTTC.

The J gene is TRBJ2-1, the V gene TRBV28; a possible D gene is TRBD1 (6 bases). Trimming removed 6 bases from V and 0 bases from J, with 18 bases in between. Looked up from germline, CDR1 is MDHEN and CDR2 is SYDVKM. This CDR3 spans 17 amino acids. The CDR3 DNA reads TGTGCCAGCAGGGAAGTTGGGGGCAGAGGCTCCTACAATGAGCAGTTCTTC. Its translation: CASREVGGRGSYNEQFF.

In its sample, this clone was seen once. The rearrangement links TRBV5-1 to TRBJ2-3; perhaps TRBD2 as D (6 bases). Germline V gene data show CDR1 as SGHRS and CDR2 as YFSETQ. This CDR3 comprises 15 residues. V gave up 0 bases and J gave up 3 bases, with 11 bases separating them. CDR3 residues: CASSLGGVETDTQYF. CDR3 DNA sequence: TGCGCCAGCAGCTTGGGCGGGGTTGAGACAGATACGCAGTATTTT.

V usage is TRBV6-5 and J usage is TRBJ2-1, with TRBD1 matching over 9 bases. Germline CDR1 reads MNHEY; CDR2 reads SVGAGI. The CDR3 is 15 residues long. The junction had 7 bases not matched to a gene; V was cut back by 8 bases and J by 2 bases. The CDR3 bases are TGTGCCAGCGTACCGGGACAGGGACCCTACAATGAGCAGTTCTTC. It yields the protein CASVPGQGPYNEQFF.

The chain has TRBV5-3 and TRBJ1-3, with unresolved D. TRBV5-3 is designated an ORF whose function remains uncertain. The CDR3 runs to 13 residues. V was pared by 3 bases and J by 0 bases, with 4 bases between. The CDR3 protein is CARSSSSGNTIYF. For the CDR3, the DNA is TGTGCCAGAAGCTCCAGCTCTGGAAACACCATATATTTT.

The CDR3 region has the DNA TGTGCCAGTAGTACGACTAGCGGGGGGGCACATGAGCAGTTCTTC. Its translation is CASSTTSGGAHEQFF. J is TRBJ2-1 and V is TRBV19, with 14 bases fitting TRBD2. This CDR3 comprises 15 residues. The germline V gene encodes CDR1 LNHDA and CDR2 SQIVND (reference sequence). With 4 bases clipped from V and 8 bases from J, the junction kept 4 bases outside the gene matches.

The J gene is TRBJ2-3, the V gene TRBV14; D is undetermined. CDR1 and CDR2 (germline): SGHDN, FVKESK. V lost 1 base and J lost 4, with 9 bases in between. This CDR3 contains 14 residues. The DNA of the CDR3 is TGTGCCAGCAGCCAAGGGGCCAGATCAGATACGCAGTATTTT. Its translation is CASSQGARSDTQYF.

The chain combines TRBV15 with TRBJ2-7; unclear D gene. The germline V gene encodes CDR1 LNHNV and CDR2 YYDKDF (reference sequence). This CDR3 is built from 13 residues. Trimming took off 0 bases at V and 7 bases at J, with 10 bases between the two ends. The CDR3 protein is CATSRDLLEEQYF. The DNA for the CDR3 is TGTGCCACCAGCAGAGATCTTTTGGAGGAGCAGTACTTC.

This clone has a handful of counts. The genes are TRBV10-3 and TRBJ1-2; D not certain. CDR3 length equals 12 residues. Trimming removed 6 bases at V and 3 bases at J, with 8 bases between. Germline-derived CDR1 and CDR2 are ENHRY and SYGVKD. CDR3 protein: CAIRSEDYGYTF. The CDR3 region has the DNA TGTGCCATCAGATCCGAGGACTATGGCTACACCTTC.

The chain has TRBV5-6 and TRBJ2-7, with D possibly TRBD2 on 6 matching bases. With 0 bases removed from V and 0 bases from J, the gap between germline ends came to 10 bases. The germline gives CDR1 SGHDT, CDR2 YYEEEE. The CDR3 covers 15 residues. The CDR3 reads CASSLAGGLSYEQYF. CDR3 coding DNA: TGTGCCAGCAGCTTGGCCGGGGGACTCTCCTACGAGCAGTACTTC.

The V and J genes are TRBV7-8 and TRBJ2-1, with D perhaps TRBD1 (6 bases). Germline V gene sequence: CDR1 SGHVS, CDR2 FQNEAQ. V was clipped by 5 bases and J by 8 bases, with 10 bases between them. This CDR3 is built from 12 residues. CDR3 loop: CASSPGVHEQFF. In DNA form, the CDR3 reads TGTGCCAGCAGCCCAGGGGTACATGAGCAGTTCTTC.

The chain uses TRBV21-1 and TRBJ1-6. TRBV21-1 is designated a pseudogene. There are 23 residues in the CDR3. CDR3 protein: CASSKALIEVPTPKSSYNSPLHF. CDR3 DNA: TGTGCCAGCAGCAAAGCGCTGATCGAGGTCCCTACACCGAAAAGCTCCTATAATTCACCCCTCCACTTT.

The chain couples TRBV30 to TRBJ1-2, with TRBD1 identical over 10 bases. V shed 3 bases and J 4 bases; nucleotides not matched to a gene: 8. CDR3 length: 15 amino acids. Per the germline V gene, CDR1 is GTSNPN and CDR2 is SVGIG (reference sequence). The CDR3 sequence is CAWRLTGGQVYGYTF. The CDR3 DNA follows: TGTGCCTGGAGGTTGACAGGGGGCCAAGTCTATGGCTACACCTTC.

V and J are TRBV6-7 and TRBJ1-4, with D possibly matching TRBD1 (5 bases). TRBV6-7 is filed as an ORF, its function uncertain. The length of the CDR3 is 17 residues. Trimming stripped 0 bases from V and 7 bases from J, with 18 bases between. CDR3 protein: CASSYSIPKQGAEKLFF. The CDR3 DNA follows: TGTGCCAGCAGTTACTCGATCCCGAAGCAAGGGGCTGAAAAACTGTTTTTT.

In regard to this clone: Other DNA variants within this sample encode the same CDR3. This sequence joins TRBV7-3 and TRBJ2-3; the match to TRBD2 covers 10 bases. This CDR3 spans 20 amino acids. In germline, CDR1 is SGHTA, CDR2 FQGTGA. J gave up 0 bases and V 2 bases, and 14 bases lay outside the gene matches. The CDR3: CASSLGWGLAGASSTDTQYF. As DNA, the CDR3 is TGTGCCAGCAGCTTAGGATGGGGGCTAGCGGGGGCATCTAGCACAGATACGCAGTATTTT.

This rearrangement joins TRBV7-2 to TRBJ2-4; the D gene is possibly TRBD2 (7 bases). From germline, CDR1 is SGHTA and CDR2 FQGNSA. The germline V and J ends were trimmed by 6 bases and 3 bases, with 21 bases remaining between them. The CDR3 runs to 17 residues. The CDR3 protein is CASRTQTGGANKNIQYF. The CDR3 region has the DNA TGTGCCAGCAGAACTCAAACTGGGGGGGCCAACAAAAACATTCAGTACTTC.